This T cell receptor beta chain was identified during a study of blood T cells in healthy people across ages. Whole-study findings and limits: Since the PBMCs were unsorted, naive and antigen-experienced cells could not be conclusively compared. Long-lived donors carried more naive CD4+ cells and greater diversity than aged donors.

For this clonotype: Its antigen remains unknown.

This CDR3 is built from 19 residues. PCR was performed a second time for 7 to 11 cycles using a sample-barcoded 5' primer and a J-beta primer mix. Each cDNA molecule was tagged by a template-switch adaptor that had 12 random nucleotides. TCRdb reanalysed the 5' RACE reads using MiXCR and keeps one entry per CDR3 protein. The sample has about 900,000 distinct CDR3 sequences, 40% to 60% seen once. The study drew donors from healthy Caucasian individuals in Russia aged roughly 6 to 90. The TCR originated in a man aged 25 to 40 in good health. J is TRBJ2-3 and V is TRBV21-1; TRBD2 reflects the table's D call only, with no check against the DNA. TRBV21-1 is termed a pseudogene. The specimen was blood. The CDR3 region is CASSRVLAGGPAGTDTQYF. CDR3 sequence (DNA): TGTGCCAGCAGCAGAGTCCTAGCGGGGGGCCCTGCGGGCACAGATACGCAGTATTTT.